Below are 9 T cell receptor beta chains sequenced from a single sample in a study of blood T cells in healthy people across ages. A J-beta primer mix and a sample-barcoded 5' primer were used in a second PCR of roughly 6 to 11 cycles. MiXCR was run by TCRdb on the 5' RACE reads, yielding one entry per CDR3 protein. The data contain approximately 810,000 distinct CDR3 sequences, 35% to 40% of them seen just once; the ten biggest clones take up over 10%. The sequencing input was blood. Receptors originate from a man younger than 35 in good health.

This clonotype was picked up a small number of times. The J gene is TRBJ2-2, the V gene TRBV25-1; no firm D call. Trimming removed 1 base at V and 8 bases at J, with 11 bases between. CDR1 and CDR2 (germline): MGHDK, SYGVNS. The CDR3 covers 14 residues. CDR3 nucleotide sequence: TGTGCCAGCAGTGAATTTCGACTTGGGGGGGAGCTGTTTTTT. It translates to CASSEFRLGGELFF.

V gene TRBV20-1 combines with J gene TRBJ2-5; D is ambiguous. The CDR3 contains 14 residues. V lost 1 base to trimming and J lost 5 bases, with 14 bases between them. From germline, CDR1 is DFQATT and CDR2 SNEGSKA (reference sequence). In nucleotides, the CDR3 is TGCAGTGCTAGAGTTCCAGGCAATGTGGAGACCCAGTACTTC. As protein: CSARVPGNVETQYF.

The V gene is TRBV25-1, the J gene TRBJ2-3; 13 bases match TRBD2. CDR3 length: 14 amino acids. Germline CDR1 MGHDK, CDR2 SYGVNS. Trimming removed 10 bases from V and 7 bases from J; junction bases left unmatched: 8. This chain's CDR3 is CATGLAGALNTQYF. The CDR3 DNA reads TGTGCCACCGGACTAGCGGGGGCTTTAAATACGCAGTATTTT.

The J gene is TRBJ1-1, the V gene TRBV20-1; D unresolved. V lost 0 bases and J lost 1, with 9 bases in between. The CDR3 has 14 amino acids. CDR1 and CDR2 from the germline V gene are DFQATT and SNEGSKA (reference sequence). CDR3 in amino acids: CSARDGPTNTEAFF. The CDR3 DNA reads as TGCAGTGCTAGAGATGGGCCGACGAACACTGAAGCTTTCTTT.

This clonotype has more than one count but fewer than ten. The CDR3 protein is CASSLQARDRDGYTF. CDR3 DNA: TGTGCCAGCAGTCTCCAGGCCCGGGACAGGGATGGCTACACCTTC. V and J are TRBV12-3 or TRBV12-4 and TRBJ1-2; 9 nucleotides line up with TRBD1. V shed 5 bases, J shed 6 bases, and the junction held 10 bases outside the gene matches. There are 15 residues in the CDR3.

The V gene is TRBV5-1, the J gene TRBJ2-3; D is uncertain. Trimming cost V 0 bases and J 1 base, with 9 bases left between them. CDR3 length: 15 amino acids. Germline V lookup: CDR1 SGHRS, CDR2 YFSETQ. This CDR3 reads CASSLAAMGTDTQYF. The CDR3 coding sequence is TGCGCCAGCAGCTTGGCCGCAATGGGCACAGATACGCAGTATTTT.

Many counts were recorded for this clonotype. The J gene is TRBJ1-2, the V gene TRBV29-1; 9 nucleotides agree with TRBD1. The CDR3 extends over 13 amino acids. Germline CDR1 SQVTM, CDR2 ANQGSEA. Unmatched junction bases numbered 9, after V lost 5 bases and J lost 8 bases. This CDR3 is CSVLNRGQGGYTF. CDR3 in DNA: TGCAGCGTTCTCAACAGGGGGCAGGGCGGCTACACCTTC.

This clonotype was seen a handful of times. The rearrangement links TRBV7-2 to TRBJ2-5, with D perhaps assigned TRBD1 or TRBD2 (5 bases each). V lost 3 bases, J lost 0 bases, and 17 bases lay in between. Germline CDR1 reads SGHTA; CDR2 reads FQGNSA. CDR3 length equals 17 residues. The CDR3 sequence is CASSFLARGTDQETQYF. The CDR3 DNA reads as TGTGCCAGCAGCTTCTTAGCTCGAGGGACGGACCAAGAGACCCAGTACTTC.

J is TRBJ2-5 and V is TRBV4-3; D remains unclear. The CDR3 runs 14 residues. Trimming stripped 1 base from V and 5 bases from J, with 11 bases between. Germline values: CDR1 LGHNA, CDR2 YSLEER. CDR3 residues: CASSQGPVGETQYF. CDR3 nucleotides: TGCGCCAGCAGCCAAGGTCCAGTGGGGGAGACCCAGTACTTC.